These 25 T cell receptor beta chains came from one sample sequenced in a study of blood T cell repertoires in COVID-19. This table comes from immunoSEQ multiplex PCR, and its TCRdb copy is limited to in-frame clones, with some not included. This sample yields about 160,000 clones, of which approximately 90% are seen a single time; less than 2.5% belongs to the top ten. Sequenced: peripheral blood. The receptor source for this set is a man younger than 30 with acute or convalescent COVID-19.

This clone was detected only once. The chain recombines TRBV6-2 or TRBV6-3 with TRBJ2-7, with a possible D match to TRBD2 (6 bases). This CDR3 comprises 12 residues. V was trimmed by 6 bases and J by 2 bases, leaving 8 bases between them. Germline V gene lookup returns CDR1 MNHEY and CDR2 SVGEGT. This chain's CDR3 is CASSLAAYEQYF. DNA of the CDR3: TGTGCCAGCAGCTTAGCGGCCTACGAGCAGTACTTC.

The rearrangement links TRBV28 to TRBJ2-1; 13 bases fit TRBD2. In germline, CDR1 is MDHEN, CDR2 SYDVKM. The CDR3 loop spans 17 amino acids. V lost 3 bases to trimming and J lost 6 bases; unmatched junction nucleotides: 8. The CDR3, as DNA: TGTGCCAGCAGTTTTGGACTGGGACTAGCGGGAACCAATGAGCAGTTCTTC. It codes for CASSFGLGLAGTNEQFF.

The chain employs TRBV11-2 and TRBJ1-6; D is undetermined. The germline gives CDR1 SGHAT, CDR2 FQNNGV. Trimming pared 0 bases from V and 5 bases from J, leaving 8 bases between. CDR3 length: 15 residues. The CDR3 loop is CASSLEAFNNSPLHF. The CDR3 DNA sequence: TGTGCCAGCAGCTTAGAGGCCTTTAATAATTCACCCCTCCACTTT.

The V call is TRBV11-2, the J call TRBJ2-3; possible D gene TRBD1, 6 bases. Between the trimmed V and J ends, which lost 6 bases and 1 base, there was a span of 17 bases. This CDR3 comprises 16 residues. CDR1 is SGHAT, CDR2 FQNNGV, per germline. CDR3 nucleotide sequence: TGTGCCAGCAGACCAGTACAGGGAGCCGGCACAGATACGCAGTATTTT. It is translated as CASRPVQGAGTDTQYF.

The chain combines TRBV10-2 with TRBJ2-7; tentatively, D is TRBD2 (6 bases). Germline CDR1 is WSHSY and CDR2 is SAAADI. V shed 6 bases and J shed 0 bases, with 15 bases lying between them. The CDR3 totals 15 residues. CDR3 in DNA: TGCGCCAGCAGCTCCGTAGCGGACTCCTCCTACGAGCAGTACTTC. This translates into CASSSVADSSYEQYF.

The genes are TRBV6-5 and TRBJ2-7, with D perhaps matching TRBD1 (6 bases). V lost 4 bases and J lost 6, with 16 bases in between. The CDR3 is made up of 14 amino acids. Germline V lookup: CDR1 MNHEY, CDR2 SVGAGI. The CDR3, as DNA: TGTGCCAGCAGTTCCGGTACAGGGTTCTCCGAGCAGTACTTC. It yields the protein CASSSGTGFSEQYF.

The CDR3 DNA reads TGTGCCAGCAGCCCGCAGGGTATTATTAACACCGGGGAGCTGTTTTTT. Translating it yields CASSPQGIINTGELFF. The chain has TRBV7-9 and TRBJ2-2, with a weak D call TRBD1 (5 bases). CDR1 is SEHNR, CDR2 FQNEAQ, per germline (reference sequence). Deletions cut 5 bases from V and 2 bases from J, with 15 bases between. The CDR3 loop spans 16 amino acids.

V gene TRBV5-6 combines with J gene TRBJ2-1, with TRBD1 matching 8 bases. CDR1 is SGHDT and CDR2 is YYEEEE in the germline V gene. V was pared by 2 bases and J by 4 bases, with 5 bases of the junction left unmatched. This CDR3 is built from 15 residues. In DNA, the CDR3 is TGTGCCAGCAGCTTAGAGGACAGGGATTACAATGAGCAGTTCTTC. Translation: CASSLEDRDYNEQFF.

The chain couples TRBV10-3 to TRBJ1-5, with D possibly TRBD1 on 6 matching bases. Trimming left V 2 bases short and J 1 base short, with 9 bases between. Germline CDR1 and CDR2: ENHRY and SYGVKD. This CDR3 contains 15 residues. CDR3 protein: CAISETGTSNQPQHF. The CDR3 coding sequence is TGTGCCATCAGTGAGACAGGGACGAGCAATCAGCCCCAGCATTTT.

The chain couples TRBV24-1 to TRBJ2-1; TRBD1 agrees at 7 bases. Germline CDR1 reads KGHDR; CDR2 reads SFDVKD. V shed 3 bases and J 7 bases; nucleotides not matched to a gene: 11. The CDR3 is made up of 16 amino acids. The CDR3 loop is CATSDPSLRGQNEQFF. The CDR3 bases are TGTGCCACCAGTGATCCCTCCTTGAGGGGGCAAAATGAGCAGTTCTTC.

This sequence joins TRBV19 and TRBJ1-3; 7 bases map to TRBD1. Germline-derived CDR1 and CDR2 are LNHDA and SQIVND (reference sequence). The length of the CDR3 is 17 residues. The J segment lost 0 bases and the V segment lost 7 bases, leaving 12 bases of the junction unmatched. The CDR3 is CASIPGTDFGSGNTIYF. The DNA of the CDR3 is TGTGCCAGTATCCCAGGGACAGACTTTGGCTCTGGAAACACCATATATTTT.

The rearrangement uses TRBV7-9 and TRBJ2-3; TRBD2 aligns across 11 bases. This CDR3 has 18 amino acids. CDR1 and CDR2 from the germline V gene are SEHNR and FQNEAQ (reference sequence). Trimming at V came to 3 bases and at J to 5 bases, leaving 13 bases not matched to a gene. The CDR3 is CASSFFVLAGGQVDTQYF. In DNA form, the CDR3 reads TGTGCCAGCAGCTTTTTTGTCCTAGCGGGGGGCCAGGTAGATACGCAGTATTTT. The entire variable domain, with the rest obtained from reference TRBV7-9 and TRBJ2-3, is as follows: DTGVSQNPRHKITKRGQNVTFRCDPISEHNRLYWYRQTLGQGPEFLTYFQNEAQLEKSRLLSDRFSAERPKGSFSTLEIQRTEQGDSAMYLCASSFFVLAGGQVDTQYFGPGTRLTVL.

This chain uses TRBV7-6 with TRBJ1-5; TRBD1 matches at 7 bases. After removal of 5 bases from V and 0 bases from J, the junction contained 10 bases not matched to a gene. Germline loops: CDR1 SGHVS, CDR2 FNYEAQ. The CDR3 runs 17 residues. This CDR3 is CASSLGPTGNSNQPQHF. The CDR3 DNA follows: TGTGCCAGCAGCCTAGGGCCGACAGGGAATAGCAATCAGCCCCAGCATTTT.

The chain recombines TRBV2 with TRBJ1-1, with 7 bases fitting TRBD1. The V and J ends lost 6 bases and 5 bases, in that order; junction bases with no gene match: 9. CDR1 is SNHLY and CDR2 is FYNNEI in the germline V gene. This CDR3 region has 14 residues. The CDR3 reads CASRFQGVGTEAFF. In DNA form, the CDR3 reads TGTGCCAGCAGATTTCAGGGGGTTGGGACTGAAGCTTTCTTT.

V and J are TRBV5-1 and TRBJ1-3; 8 bases align to TRBD1. The V gene end was trimmed by 0 bases and the J gene end by 9 bases; junction bases not matched to a gene: 8. The germline V gene has CDR1 SGHRS and CDR2 YFSETQ. This CDR3 comprises 15 residues. The CDR3 region has the DNA TGCGCCAGCAGCTTGGACAGGGGGGACGTCGGCACCATATATTTT. Its translation is CASSLDRGDVGTIYF.

The chain carries TRBV27 and TRBJ1-2; tentative D call: TRBD1 (6 bases). Germline V gene sequence: CDR1 MNHEY, CDR2 SMNVEV (reference sequence). The CDR3 length is 13 residues. The V end lost 5 bases, the J end lost 4 bases, and 11 bases lay between the germline ends. CDR3 in amino acids: CASSPTGPYGYTF. The DNA for the CDR3 is TGTGCCAGCAGTCCTACAGGGCCCTATGGCTACACCTTC.

This chain uses TRBV4-1 with TRBJ1-2; D may be TRBD1 (5 bases). The V gene lost 1 base and the J gene lost 0 bases, with 9 bases spanning the gap. Germline CDR1 is MGHRA and CDR2 is YSYEKL. The length of the CDR3 is 15 residues. CDR3 sequence: CASSQVRGSNYGYTF. CDR3 nucleotide sequence: TGCGCCAGCAGCCAAGTCCGGGGGTCTAACTATGGCTACACCTTC.

This clone was seen just once. V usage is TRBV6-5 and J usage is TRBJ1-6, with TRBD1 as a possible D gene (5 bases). The CDR3 is 14 amino acids. Germline V CDR1 and CDR2: MNHEY, SVGAGI. Deletions cut 6 bases from V and 5 bases from J, with 11 bases between. CDR3 sequence: CASREGPDNSPLHF. CDR3 DNA: TGTGCCAGCAGGGAGGGGCCCGATAATTCACCCCTCCACTTT.

The J gene is TRBJ1-5, the V gene TRBV30; D gene unclear. Trimming took off 0 bases at V and 0 bases at J, with 6 bases between the two ends. CDR1 and CDR2 from the germline V gene are GTSNPN and SVGIG (reference sequence). This CDR3 is built from 14 residues. The CDR3 region is CAWSVGYSNQPQHF. The CDR3 DNA follows: TGTGCCTGGAGTGTCGGGTATAGCAATCAGCCCCAGCATTTT. Combining the CDR3 with reference TRBV30 and TRBJ1-5 gives the whole variable domain SQTIHQWPATLVQPVGSPLSLECTVEGTSNPNLYWYRQAAGRGLQLLFYSVGIGQISSEVPQNLSASRPQDRQFILSSKKLLLSDSGFYLCAWSVGYSNQPQHFGDGTRLSIL.

The V call is TRBV6-2 or TRBV6-3, the J call TRBJ2-5; 12 bases fit TRBD2. The CDR3 length is 16 residues. Unmatched junction bases numbered 4, after V lost 5 bases and J lost 0 bases. From germline, CDR1 is MNHEY and CDR2 SVGEGT. This CDR3 is CASSTSGRLYQETQYF. DNA for the CDR3: TGTGCCAGCAGTACTAGCGGGAGGCTCTACCAAGAGACCCAGTACTTC.

This clone was seen a handful of times. V gene TRBV11-2 combines with J gene TRBJ2-5, with a weak D call TRBD1 (5 bases). Germline V CDR1 and CDR2: SGHAT, FQNNGV. This CDR3 is built from 13 residues. V lost 5 bases to trimming and J lost 4 bases, with 11 bases between them. The CDR3 DNA reads as TGTGCCAGCAGCGAAGAAAGGGGAGAGACCCAGTACTTC. Its protein is CASSEERGETQYF.

The chain carries TRBV2 and TRBJ1-2; D call uncertain. Germline values: CDR1 SNHLY, CDR2 FYNNEI. V gave up 10 bases and J gave up 8 bases, with 20 bases separating them. The CDR3 is 13 amino acids. DNA for the CDR3: TGTGCCACCCGGGTGTTAAGGCAAGGAGGCTACACCTTC. Protein sequence: CATRVLRQGGYTF.

The chain is built from TRBV7-2 and TRBJ1-2; 9 bases match TRBD1. The germline gives CDR1 SGHTA, CDR2 FQGNSA. The CDR3 totals 15 residues. Losses at the gene ends were 1 base for V and 8 bases for J; bases not matched to a gene: 8. CDR3 DNA: TGTGCCAGCAGCTTAGGTCGGACAGGGGAGTTCGGCTACACCTTC. It codes for CASSLGRTGEFGYTF. Variable domain in full (rest from reference TRBV7-2 and TRBJ1-2): GAGVSQSPSNKVTEKGKDVELRCDPISGHTALYWYRQSLGQGLEFLIYFQGNSAPDKSGLPSDRFSAERTGGSVSTLTIQRTQQEDSAVYLCASSLGRTGEFGYTFGSGTRLTVV.

This clone appeared a single time. The CDR3 coding sequence is TGTGCCACCAGTGACACGACGGGAAATCAGCCCCAGCATTTT. Protein product: CATSDTTGNQPQHF. The chain couples TRBV24-1 to TRBJ1-5; no firm D call. The CDR3 sequence is 14 residues long. CDR1 KGHDR and CDR2 SFDVKD come from the germline V gene. The germline V and J ends were trimmed by 4 bases and 4 bases, with 10 bases remaining between them.

The chain joins TRBV11-2 to TRBJ2-2; perhaps TRBD2 as D (6 bases). The ends were cut back, 1 base at V and 7 bases at J, with 13 bases in the middle. CDR1 and CDR2 from the germline V gene are SGHAT and FQNNGV. The CDR3 has 15 residues. The CDR3 nucleotides are TGTGCCAGCAGCTTAGTAACGGGGGTTGGCGGGGAGCTGTTTTTT. It is translated as CASSLVTGVGGELFF.